Listed here are 14 T cell receptor beta chains from one sample, sequenced in a study of T cell responses to AZD1222 COVID-19 vaccine. TCRdb's copy holds only in-frame clones and misses some; the assay was immunoSEQ multiplex PCR. The profile shows 95,000 to 150,000 clones, 86% of them singletons. This sample comprised peripheral blood, obtained on day 0 of AZD1222 vaccination. These receptors were obtained from an adult in good health.

This chain links TRBV6-2 or TRBV6-3 with TRBJ2-2, with D possibly being TRBD1 (6 bases). Germline CDR1 MNHEY, CDR2 SVGEGT. The CDR3 loop spans 15 amino acids. Trimming pared 2 bases from V and 0 bases from J, leaving 7 bases between. In DNA form, the CDR3 reads TGTGCCAGCAGTTACGGGACACCGAACACCGGGGAGCTGTTTTTT. It codes for CASSYGTPNTGELFF.

This clone appeared a single time. The CDR3 region is CASSIPGGTNQPQHF. In nucleotides, the CDR3 is TGTGCCAGTAGTATCCCAGGGGGTACCAATCAGCCCCAGCATTTT. The chain employs TRBV19 and TRBJ1-5; 7 nucleotides agree with TRBD1. Germline CDR1 reads LNHDA; CDR2 reads SQIVND (reference sequence). The CDR3 has 15 amino acids. The J segment lost 3 bases and the V segment lost 3 bases, leaving 5 bases of the junction unmatched.

The chain recombines TRBV10-1 with TRBJ1-2; D gene uncertain. The CDR3 is made up of 13 amino acids. The V end lost 3 bases, the J end lost 8 bases, and 13 bases lay between the germline ends. Germline V gene data show CDR1 as WNHNN and CDR2 as SYGVQD (reference sequence). The CDR3 DNA follows: TGCGCCAGCAGTGATGGCAAAGAGCAAGGCTACACCTTC. Translating it yields CASSDGKEQGYTF.

The V call is TRBV12-3 or TRBV12-4, the J call TRBJ2-7; the D is unclear. The V end was cut by 1 base, the J end by 1 base, with 5 bases between. The CDR3 is 13 residues long. The CDR3 region has the DNA TGTGCCAGCAGTTTAGGGTTTTCCTACGAGCAGTACTTC. Translating it yields CASSLGFSYEQYF.

J is TRBJ2-1 and V is TRBV4-3; the D call may be TRBD1 or TRBD2 (5 bases each). There are 16 residues in the CDR3. CDR1 is LGHNA, CDR2 YSLEER, per germline. Trimming removed 0 bases at V and 8 bases at J, with 17 bases between. The CDR3 DNA follows: TGCGCCAGCAGCCAAGATAGTCAGGGTAGTAGCGATGAGCAGTTCTTC. Amino acids: CASSQDSQGSSDEQFF.

The rearrangement uses TRBV6-6 and TRBJ2-7; 9 bases fit TRBD1. Trimming at V came to 2 bases and at J to 6 bases, leaving 5 bases not matched to a gene. Per the germline V gene, CDR1 is MNHNY and CDR2 is SVGAGI (reference sequence). The CDR3 has 14 amino acids. DNA of the CDR3: TGTGCCAGCAGTTACGGGACAGGGCAGGGCGAGCAGTACTTC. It translates to CASSYGTGQGEQYF.

The chain recombines TRBV10-1 with TRBJ2-2; D gene unclear. The CDR3 contains 15 residues. Per the germline V gene, CDR1 is WNHNN and CDR2 is SYGVQD (reference sequence). Trimming removed 2 bases at V and 1 base at J, with 8 bases between. The chain's CDR3 is CASSELVGNTGELFF. CDR3 sequence (DNA): TGCGCCAGCAGTGAGCTGGTAGGGAACACCGGGGAGCTGTTTTTT.

The rearrangement links TRBV3-1 (or the pseudogene TRBV3-2) to TRBJ2-5, with D uncertain. The CDR3 covers 15 residues. Germline CDR1 LGHDT, CDR2 YNNKEL (reference sequence). Trimming took off 0 bases at V and 1 base at J, with 9 bases between the two ends. In nucleotides, the CDR3 is TGTGCCAGCAGCCAAGAGCATAGCCCCCAAGAGACCCAGTACTTC. This sequence encodes CASSQEHSPQETQYF.

The J gene is TRBJ2-3, the V gene TRBV19; D not certain. The CDR3 is 14 residues long. Germline V gene lookup returns CDR1 LNHDA and CDR2 SQIVND (reference sequence). Trimming removed 5 bases at V and 2 bases at J, with 11 bases between. CDR3 sequence: CASSPTAHTDTQYF. The CDR3 DNA follows: TGTGCCAGTAGTCCAACGGCCCACACAGATACGCAGTATTTT.

This clone turned up a few times. The J gene is TRBJ1-1, the V gene TRBV5-6, with 7 bases fitting TRBD1. The germline CDR1 and CDR2 sequences are SGHDT and YYEEEE. The CDR3 has 15 amino acids. Germline trimming cut 5 bases from V and 0 bases from J; bases unmatched to any gene: 7. The CDR3 DNA reads as TGTGCCAGCAGTACAGGGGTTTGGATGAACACTGAAGCTTTCTTT. Its translation is CASSTGVWMNTEAFF.

V gene TRBV10-3 combines with J gene TRBJ2-7; weak D call: TRBD1 (7 bases). This CDR3 is built from 14 residues. Trimming pared 4 bases from V and 3 bases from J, leaving 13 bases between. Germline CDR1 reads ENHRY; CDR2 reads SYGVKD. The CDR3 sequence: CAISVDREVYEQYF. The CDR3 DNA reads TGTGCCATCAGTGTCGACAGGGAGGTCTACGAGCAGTACTTC.

CDR3 loop: CAISEGYRVDEQYF. For the CDR3, the DNA is TGTGCCATCAGTGAGGGCTACAGGGTCGACGAGCAGTACTTC. The chain carries TRBV10-3 and TRBJ2-7; weak D call: TRBD1 (6 bases). The V gene's germline CDR1 is ENHRY and CDR2 SYGVKD. The CDR3 has 14 residues. V dropped 2 bases and J dropped 5 bases, with 13 bases sitting between them.

The chain combines TRBV7-2 with TRBJ1-5, with TRBD1 as a possible D gene (6 bases). Germline V gene lookup returns CDR1 SGHTA and CDR2 FQGNSA. Trimming left V 5 bases short and J 4 bases short, with 12 bases between. This CDR3 region has 14 residues. CDR3 DNA: TGTGCCAGCAGCCCTAACCAGGGGAATCAGCCCCAGCATTTT. Its translation is CASSPNQGNQPQHF.

Points on this clone: One end of the junction does not line up with germline, which may come from a read error. The chain employs TRBV6-1 and TRBJ1-5; 9 positions match TRBD1. Germline assignment: CDR1 MNHNS and CDR2 SASEGT. This CDR3 has 18 residues. CDR3 nucleotides: TGTGCCAGCACTGAAGGGGACAGGGCACCGTTCGGCAATCAGCCCCAGCATTTT. This codes for CASTEGDRAPFGNQPQHF.